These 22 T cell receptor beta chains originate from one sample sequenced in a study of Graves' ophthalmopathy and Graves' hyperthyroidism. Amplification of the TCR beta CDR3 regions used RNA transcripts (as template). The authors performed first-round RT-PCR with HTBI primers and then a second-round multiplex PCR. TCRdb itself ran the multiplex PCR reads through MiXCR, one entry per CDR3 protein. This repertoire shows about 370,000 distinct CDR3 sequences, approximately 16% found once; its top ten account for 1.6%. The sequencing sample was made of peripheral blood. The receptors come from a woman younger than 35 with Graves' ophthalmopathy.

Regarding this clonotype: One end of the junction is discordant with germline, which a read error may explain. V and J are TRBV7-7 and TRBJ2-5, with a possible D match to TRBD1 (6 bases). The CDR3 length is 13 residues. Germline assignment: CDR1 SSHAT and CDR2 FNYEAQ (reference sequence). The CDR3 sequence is CASSWGREETQYF. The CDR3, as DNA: TGTGCTAGCAGCTGGGGGCGAGAGGAGACCCAGTACTTC.

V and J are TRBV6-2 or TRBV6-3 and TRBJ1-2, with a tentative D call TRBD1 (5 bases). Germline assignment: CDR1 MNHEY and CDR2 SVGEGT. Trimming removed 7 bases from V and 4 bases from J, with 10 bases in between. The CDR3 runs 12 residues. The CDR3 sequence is CASKETVYGYTF. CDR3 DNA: TGTGCCAGCAAAGAGACAGTCTATGGCTACACCTTC.

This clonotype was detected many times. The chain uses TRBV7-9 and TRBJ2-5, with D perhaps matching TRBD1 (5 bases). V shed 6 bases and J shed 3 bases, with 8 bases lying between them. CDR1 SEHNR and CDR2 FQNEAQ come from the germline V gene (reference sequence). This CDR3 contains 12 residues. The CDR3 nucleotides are TGTGCCAGCAGAACACAGGAAGAGACCCAGTACTTC. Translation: CASRTQEETQYF.

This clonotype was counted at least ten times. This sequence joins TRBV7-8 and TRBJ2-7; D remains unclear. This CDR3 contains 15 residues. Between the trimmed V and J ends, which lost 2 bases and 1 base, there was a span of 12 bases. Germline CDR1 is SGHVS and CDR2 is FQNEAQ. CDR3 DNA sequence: TGTGCCAGCAGCTTAACACAGTTTTCTTCCTACGAGCAGTACTTC. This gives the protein CASSLTQFSSYEQYF.

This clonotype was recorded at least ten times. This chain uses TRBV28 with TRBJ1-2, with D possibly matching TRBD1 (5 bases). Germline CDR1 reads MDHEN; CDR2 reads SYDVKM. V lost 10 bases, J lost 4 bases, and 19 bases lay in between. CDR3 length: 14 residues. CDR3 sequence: CAITPGVGSYGYTF. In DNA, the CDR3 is TGTGCCATTACTCCGGGGGTAGGAAGCTATGGCTACACCTTC.

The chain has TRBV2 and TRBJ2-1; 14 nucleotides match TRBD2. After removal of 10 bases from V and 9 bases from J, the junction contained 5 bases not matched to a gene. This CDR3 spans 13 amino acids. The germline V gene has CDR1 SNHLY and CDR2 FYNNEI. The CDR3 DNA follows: TGTGCCACCGGGACTAGCGGGAGTGGTGAGCAGTTCTTC. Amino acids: CATGTSGSGEQFF.

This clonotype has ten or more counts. The CDR3 DNA reads TGCAGCGTCCCGGACAGGGGTAGTACAGCTTTCTTT. Amino acids: CSVPDRGSTAFF. The chain is built from TRBV29-1 and TRBJ1-1, with 9 bases fitting TRBD1. The CDR3 consists of 12 residues. V shed 6 bases and J 10 bases; nucleotides not matched to a gene: 9. In germline, CDR1 is SQVTM, CDR2 ANQGSEA.

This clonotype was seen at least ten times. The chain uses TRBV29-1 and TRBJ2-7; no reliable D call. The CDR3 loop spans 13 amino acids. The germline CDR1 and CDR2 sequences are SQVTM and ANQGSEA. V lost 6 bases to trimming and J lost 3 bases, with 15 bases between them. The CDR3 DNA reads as TGCAGCGTACTTGCAGGTGCAATCTACGAGCAGTACTTC. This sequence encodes CSVLAGAIYEQYF.

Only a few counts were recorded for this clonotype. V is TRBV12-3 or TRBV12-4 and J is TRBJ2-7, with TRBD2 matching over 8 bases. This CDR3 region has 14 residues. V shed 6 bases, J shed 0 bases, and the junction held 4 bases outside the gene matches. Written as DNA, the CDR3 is TGTGCCAGCAGGGAGACTAGCGCCTCCTACGAGCAGTACTTC. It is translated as CASRETSASYEQYF.

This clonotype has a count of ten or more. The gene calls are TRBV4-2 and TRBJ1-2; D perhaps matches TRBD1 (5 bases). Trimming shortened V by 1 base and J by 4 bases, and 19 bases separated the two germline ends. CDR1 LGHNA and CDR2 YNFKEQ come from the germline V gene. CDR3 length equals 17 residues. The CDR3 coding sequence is TGTGCCAGCAGCCAAGTTGGGGCGTCCAGTATCTCCTATGGCTACACCTTC. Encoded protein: CASSQVGASSISYGYTF.

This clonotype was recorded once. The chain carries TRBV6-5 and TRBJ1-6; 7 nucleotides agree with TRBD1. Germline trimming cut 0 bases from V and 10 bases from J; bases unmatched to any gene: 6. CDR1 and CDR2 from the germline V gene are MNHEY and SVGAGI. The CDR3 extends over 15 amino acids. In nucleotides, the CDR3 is TGTGCCAGCAGTTACTCTGGAGGGGGCGGGTCACCCCTCCACTTT. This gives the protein CASSYSGGGGSPLHF.

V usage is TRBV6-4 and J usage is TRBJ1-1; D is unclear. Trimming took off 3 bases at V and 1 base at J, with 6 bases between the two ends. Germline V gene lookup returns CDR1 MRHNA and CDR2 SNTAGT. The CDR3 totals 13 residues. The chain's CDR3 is CASSEQRNTEAFF. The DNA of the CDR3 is TGTGCCAGCAGTGAGCAGAGGAACACTGAAGCTTTCTTT.

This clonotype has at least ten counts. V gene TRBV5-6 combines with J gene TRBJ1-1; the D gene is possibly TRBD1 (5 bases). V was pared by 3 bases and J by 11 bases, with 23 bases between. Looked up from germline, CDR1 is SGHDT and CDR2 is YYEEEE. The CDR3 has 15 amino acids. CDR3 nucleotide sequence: TGTGCCAGCAGCTCCGCTTACTACCGGGACCCGGCCGCTTTCTTT. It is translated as CASSSAYYRDPAAFF.

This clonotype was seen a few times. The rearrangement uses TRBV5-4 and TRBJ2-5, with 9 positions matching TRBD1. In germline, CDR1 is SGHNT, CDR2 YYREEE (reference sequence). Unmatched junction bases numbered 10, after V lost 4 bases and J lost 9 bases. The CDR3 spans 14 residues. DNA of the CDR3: TGTGCCAGCAGCCCTACTGGGACAGGGCGGGCCCAGTACTTC. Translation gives CASSPTGTGRAQYF.

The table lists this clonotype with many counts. DNA for the CDR3: TGCGCCAGCAGCCACGGACCGGGGGAAGCTTTCTTT. Encoded protein: CASSHGPGEAFF. The chain has TRBV5-1 and TRBJ1-1; D not certain. Trimming stripped 4 bases from V and 8 bases from J, with 12 bases between. Looked up from germline, CDR1 is SGHRS and CDR2 is YFSETQ. This CDR3 has 12 amino acids.

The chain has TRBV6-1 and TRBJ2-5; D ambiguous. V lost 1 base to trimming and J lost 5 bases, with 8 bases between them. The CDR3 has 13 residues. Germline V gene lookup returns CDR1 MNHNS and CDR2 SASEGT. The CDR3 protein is CASSEDPGETQYF. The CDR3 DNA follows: TGTGCCAGCAGTGAAGATCCAGGCGAGACCCAGTACTTC.

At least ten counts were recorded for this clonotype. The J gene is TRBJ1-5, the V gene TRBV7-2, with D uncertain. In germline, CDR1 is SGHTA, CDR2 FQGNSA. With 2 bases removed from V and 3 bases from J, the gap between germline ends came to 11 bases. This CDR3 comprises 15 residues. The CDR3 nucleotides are TGTGCCAGCAGCTTATTTGTACAGCTCAATCAGCCCCAGCATTTT. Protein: CASSLFVQLNQPQHF.

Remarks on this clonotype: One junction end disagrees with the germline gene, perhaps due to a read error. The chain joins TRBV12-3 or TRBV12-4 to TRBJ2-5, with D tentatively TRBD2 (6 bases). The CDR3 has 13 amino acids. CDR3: CASSLAGGETRYF. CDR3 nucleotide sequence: TGTGCCAGCAGTTTAGCGGGAGGAGAGACCCGGTACTTC.

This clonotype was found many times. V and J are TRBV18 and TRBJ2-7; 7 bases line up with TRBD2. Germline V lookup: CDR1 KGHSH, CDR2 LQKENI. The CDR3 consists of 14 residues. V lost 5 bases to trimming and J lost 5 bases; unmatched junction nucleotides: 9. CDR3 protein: CASSSQTSFHEQYF. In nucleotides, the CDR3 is TGTGCCAGCTCATCGCAGACTAGCTTCCACGAGCAGTACTTC.

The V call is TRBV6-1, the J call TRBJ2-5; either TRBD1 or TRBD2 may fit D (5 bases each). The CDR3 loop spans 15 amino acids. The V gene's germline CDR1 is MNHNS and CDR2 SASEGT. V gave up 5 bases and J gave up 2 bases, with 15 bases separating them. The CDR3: CASSPTGTEQETQYF. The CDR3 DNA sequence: TGTGCCAGCAGTCCCACCGGGACGGAACAAGAGACCCAGTACTTC.

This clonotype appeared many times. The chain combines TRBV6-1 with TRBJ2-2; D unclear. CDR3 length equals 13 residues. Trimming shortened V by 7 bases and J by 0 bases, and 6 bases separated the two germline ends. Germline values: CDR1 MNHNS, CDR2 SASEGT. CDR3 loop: CASKDTNTGELFF. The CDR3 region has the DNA TGTGCCAGCAAAGACACGAACACCGGGGAGCTGTTTTTT.

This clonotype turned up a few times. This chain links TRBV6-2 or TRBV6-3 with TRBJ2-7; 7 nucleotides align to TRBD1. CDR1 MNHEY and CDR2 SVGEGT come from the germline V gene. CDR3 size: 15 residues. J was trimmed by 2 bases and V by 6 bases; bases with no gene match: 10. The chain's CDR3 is CASRPLQGRPYEQYF. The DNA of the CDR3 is TGTGCCAGCAGGCCGCTACAGGGGCGGCCCTACGAGCAGTACTTC.